These 10 T cell receptor beta chains originate from one sample sequenced in a study of OX40 agonist ivuxolimab in advanced cancers. Profiling relied on immunoSEQ multiplex PCR, and the TCRdb table lists in-frame clones only, not all of them. The sample lists under 85,000 clones, roughly 86% occurring once. The sequenced sample was CD4+ or CD8+ T cells sorted from blood, obtained in a trial of the OX40 agonist ivuxolimab. The receptor source for this set is an adult with an advanced solid tumor such as melanoma, head and neck, liver or kidney cancer.

This clone was recorded a few times. This sequence joins TRBV27 and TRBJ1-4; tentative D call: TRBD1 (6 bases). The CDR3 totals 17 residues. Trimming removed 2 bases from V and 7 bases from J, with 20 bases in between. Per the germline V gene, CDR1 is MNHEY and CDR2 is SMNVEV (reference sequence). The DNA for the CDR3 is TGTGCCAGCAGTTTAGAGGGGGAGGGGATGGGATCTGAAAAACTGTTTTTT. Translation: CASSLEGEGMGSEKLFF.

The chain couples TRBV6-1 to TRBJ2-1; 10 bases align to TRBD1. Per the germline V gene, CDR1 is MNHNS and CDR2 is SASEGT. The CDR3 runs to 15 residues. Trimming at V came to 8 bases and at J to 9 bases, leaving 13 bases not matched to a gene. The CDR3 DNA reads TGTGCCAGCTGGCCCGGGACAGGGGTTTTTCCTGAGCAGTTCTTC. It codes for CASWPGTGVFPEQFF.

The chain is built from TRBV4-2 and TRBJ2-5; 9 nucleotides agree with TRBD1. This CDR3 is built from 18 residues. From germline, CDR1 is LGHNA and CDR2 YNFKEQ. V was clipped by 0 bases and J by 1 base; unmatched bases: 9. CDR3 nucleotides: TGTGCCAGCAGCCAAGAGTTACAGGGGGCGCAGACCCAAGAGACCCAGTACTTC. Amino acid sequence: CASSQELQGAQTQETQYF.

The CDR3 sequence: CASSLALGGPSNEQFF. CDR3 DNA: TGCGCCAGCAGCTTGGCCTTGGGGGGGCCTTCCAATGAGCAGTTCTTC. The chain couples TRBV5-1 to TRBJ2-1; a possible D gene is TRBD2 (7 bases). Trimming removed 0 bases at V and 6 bases at J, with 16 bases between. The CDR3 totals 16 residues. Looked up from germline, CDR1 is SGHRS and CDR2 is YFSETQ.

The rearrangement uses TRBV5-1 and TRBJ2-3; D possibly corresponds to TRBD2 (5 bases). V was clipped by 4 bases and J by 5 bases, with 14 bases between them. This CDR3 region has 14 residues. Germline V gene data show CDR1 as SGHRS and CDR2 as YFSETQ. The CDR3 nucleotides are TGCGCCAGCAGCGAGGGAGAGCTTGAAGATACGCAGTATTTT. It encodes CASSEGELEDTQYF.

V gene TRBV5-5 combines with J gene TRBJ1-1, with D perhaps TRBD1 (6 bases). The germline gives CDR1 SGHKS, CDR2 YYEKEE (reference sequence). Trimming stripped 0 bases from V and 6 bases from J, with 9 bases between. The CDR3 loop spans 13 amino acids. Here the CDR3 DNA reads TGTGCCAGCAGCTTGGCCGGGGGGCCTGAAGCTTTCTTT. Translating it yields CASSLAGGPEAFF.

The gene calls are TRBV16 and TRBJ1-1; 9 bases map to TRBD1. Unmatched junction bases numbered 1, after V lost 4 bases and J lost 1 base. Germline values: CDR1 KGHSY, CDR2 FQNENV. The CDR3 is 14 residues long. This CDR3 is CASSRTGENTEAFF. CDR3 nucleotide sequence: TGTGCCAGCAGCCGGACAGGGGAGAACACTGAAGCTTTCTTT.

The chain combines TRBV2 with TRBJ2-3; 7 positions match TRBD1. This CDR3 contains 14 residues. Per germline, CDR1 SNHLY and CDR2 FYNNEI. The trim removed 6 bases at V and 4 bases at J, leaving 7 bases unmatched. The CDR3 nucleotides are TGTGCCAGCAGACGGGACAGTTCGTCAGATACGCAGTATTTT. Amino acids: CASRRDSSSDTQYF.

The chain uses TRBV2 and TRBJ2-5, with no clear D. Germline V CDR1 and CDR2: SNHLY, FYNNEI. The germline V and J ends were trimmed by 2 bases and 5 bases, with 12 bases remaining between them. The CDR3 is 14 amino acids. Written as DNA, the CDR3 is TGTGCCAGCAGTGAAAGGCGCTCCCGGGAGACCCAGTACTTC. The encoded protein is CASSERRSRETQYF.

The chain recombines TRBV15 with TRBJ2-7; possible D gene TRBD1, 6 bases. V dropped 0 bases and J dropped 3 bases, with 9 bases sitting between them. Germline V lookup: CDR1 LNHNV, CDR2 YYDKDF (reference sequence). CDR3 length: 14 residues. The DNA for the CDR3 is TGTGCCACCAGCAGAGAGGTCAGGGGCTACGAGCAGTACTTC. Residues: CATSREVRGYEQYF.